This record concerns one T cell receptor beta chain sequence. This entry belongs to a study of blood T cell repertoires in COVID-19. Authors' methods: Reference gene primers were amplified, and this amplification served to estimate nucleated cell counts. Measured with immunoSEQ multiplex PCR; TCRdb has only the in-frame clones, and not every one. V, J and clone size reflect that table, while D and trimming were determined from the DNA. The sample yields almost 15,000 clones, 85% to 90% seen once. The J segment lost 2 bases and the V segment lost 0 bases, leaving 12 bases of the junction unmatched. The CDR3 is 20 amino acids. Germline V gives CDR1 MGHRA, CDR2 YSYEKL.

The J gene is TRBJ1-5, the V gene TRBV4-1, with 11 bases matching TRBD1. The material sequenced was peripheral blood. The source of this sequence is a woman in her 70s in a cohort sampled during active or convalescent COVID-19. This CDR3 is CASSQDIVYGTGGGNQPQHF. CDR3 nucleotide sequence: TGCGCCAGCAGCCAAGATATAGTTTACGGGACAGGGGGGGGCAATCAGCCCCAGCATTTT.